Listed here are 11 T cell receptor beta chains from one sample, sequenced in a study of OX40 agonist ivuxolimab in advanced cancers. Repertoires were generated with immunoSEQ multiplex PCR, while TCRdb's copy carries only in-frame clones and drops some. The sample yields 70,000 to 85,000 clones, around 86% seen once. The source was CD4+ or CD8+ T cells sorted from blood, collected in a trial of the OX40 agonist ivuxolimab. These receptors originate from an adult with an advanced solid tumor such as melanoma, head and neck, liver or kidney cancer.

This clone showed up just once. The chain uses TRBV10-3 and TRBJ2-2; TRBD2 agrees at 8 bases. Germline CDR1 and CDR2: ENHRY and SYGVKD. This CDR3 contains 16 residues. The V segment lost 6 bases and the J segment 4 bases; nucleotides outside the gene matches: 10. The CDR3 here is CAISPTSAKVTGELFF. CDR3 DNA: TGTGCCATCAGCCCGACTAGCGCTAAGGTCACCGGGGAGCTGTTTTTT.

This chain uses TRBV29-1 with TRBJ2-1, with 9 bases identical to TRBD2. V shed 2 bases and J 0 bases; nucleotides not matched to a gene: 8. The CDR3 contains 17 residues. The germline CDR1 and CDR2 sequences are SQVTM and ANQGSEA. The CDR3 sequence: CSVESSGRFFSYNEQFF. The CDR3 DNA follows: TGCAGCGTTGAAAGCAGCGGGAGGTTCTTCTCCTACAATGAGCAGTTCTTC.

The V gene is TRBV2, the J gene TRBJ2-6, with a possible D match to TRBD2 (7 bases). Trimming took off 2 bases at V and 0 bases at J, with 17 bases between the two ends. This CDR3 is built from 19 residues. The germline CDR1 and CDR2 sequences are SNHLY and FYNNEI. The CDR3 loop is CASSETPGGPYSGANVLTF. The CDR3 coding sequence is TGTGCCAGCAGTGAAACCCCCGGGGGGCCTTACTCTGGGGCCAACGTCCTGACTTTC.

V and J are TRBV5-8 and TRBJ2-7, with TRBD1 matching over 9 bases. Germline CDR1 SGHTS, CDR2 YDEGEE. Losses at the gene ends were 2 bases for V and 3 bases for J; bases not matched to a gene: 21. CDR3 length: 20 residues. The CDR3 DNA reads as TGTGCCAGCAGCTTACGGGCCGACAGGGGGATCACCAGAGGGGGCTACGAGCAGTACTTC. It encodes CASSLRADRGITRGGYEQYF.

The chain joins TRBV6-6 to TRBJ2-6, with unresolved D. The CDR3 runs 12 residues. The germline CDR1 and CDR2 sequences are MNHNY and SVGAGI (reference sequence). The V gene lost 11 bases and the J gene lost 0 bases, with 5 bases spanning the gap. CDR3 nucleotides: TGTGCCTGTGGCTCTGGGGCCAACGTCCTGACTTTC. Translated: CACGSGANVLTF.

The CDR3 spells CAISELGRLGGELFF. The CDR3 bases are TGTGCCATCAGTGAGCTTGGGCGTCTGGGGGGGGAGCTGTTTTTT. The chain couples TRBV10-3 to TRBJ2-2, with D hard to call. Germline V CDR1 and CDR2: ENHRY, SYGVKD. With 2 bases removed from V and 8 bases from J, the gap between germline ends came to 15 bases. This CDR3 comprises 15 residues.

The genes are TRBV2 and TRBJ2-5; TRBD1 matches at 7 bases. Per germline, CDR1 SNHLY and CDR2 FYNNEI. Losses at the gene ends were 8 bases for V and 1 base for J; bases not matched to a gene: 7. The CDR3 length is 14 residues. CDR3 nucleotides: TGTGCCAGCCGACCAACAGGGGTCCAAGAGACCCAGTACTTC. It yields the protein CASRPTGVQETQYF. Looking up the rest from reference TRBV2 and TRBJ2-5 gives the full variable domain: EPEVTQTPSHQVTQMGQEVILRCVPISNHLYFYWYRQILGQKVEFLVSFYNNEISEKSEIFDDQFSVERPDGSNFTLKIRSTKLEDSAMYFCASRPTGVQETQYFGPGTRLLVL.

The chain carries TRBV10-1 and TRBJ2-5, with 8 bases fitting TRBD1. Germline CDR1 and CDR2: WNHNN and SYGVQD (reference sequence). The V segment lost 4 bases and the J segment 5 bases; nucleotides outside the gene matches: 6. The CDR3 length is 14 residues. This chain's CDR3 is CASSGQGLGETQYF. The CDR3 region has the DNA TGCGCCAGCAGTGGACAGGGGTTAGGGGAGACCCAGTACTTC.

V and J are TRBV9 and TRBJ1-3; perhaps TRBD1 as D (5 bases). Between the trimmed V and J ends, which lost 0 bases and 2 bases, there was a span of 12 bases. The CDR3 loop spans 16 amino acids. The germline CDR1 and CDR2 sequences are SGDLS and YYNGEE. The CDR3 coding sequence is TGTGCCAGCAGCGTAGGGTGGAGGGGCGCTGGAAACACCATATATTTT. Amino acids: CASSVGWRGAGNTIYF.

The gene calls are TRBV7-2 and TRBJ2-2, with D unclear. Trimming removed 1 base from V and 6 bases from J, with 12 bases in between. This CDR3 is built from 15 residues. Germline CDR1 is SGHTA and CDR2 is FQGNSA. The CDR3 DNA reads TGTGCCAGCAGCTTAGGGACCGCCCGTTCCGGGGAGCTGTTTTTT. This translates into CASSLGTARSGELFF.

The chain carries TRBV9 and TRBJ2-5; possibly TRBD2 for D (6 bases). The J call may be wrong; the DNA end is better matched by TRBJ2-7. Germline CDR1 and CDR2: SGDLS and YYNGEE. This CDR3 has 13 residues. The CDR3 coding sequence is TGTGCCAGCAGCCCAGGACTAAAACCCGAGCAGTACTTC. Protein sequence: CASSPGLKPEQYF.